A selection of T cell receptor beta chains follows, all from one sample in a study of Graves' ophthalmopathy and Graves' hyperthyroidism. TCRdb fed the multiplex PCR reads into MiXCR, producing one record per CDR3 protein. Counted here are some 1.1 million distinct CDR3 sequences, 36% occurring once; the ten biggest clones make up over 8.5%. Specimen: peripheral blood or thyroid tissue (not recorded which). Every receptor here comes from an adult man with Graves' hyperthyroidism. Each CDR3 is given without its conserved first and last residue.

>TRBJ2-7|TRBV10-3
AISVVDRQGFSYEQY
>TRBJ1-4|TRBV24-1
ATSDGGGSNEKLF
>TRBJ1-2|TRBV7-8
ASSLGMGGSA
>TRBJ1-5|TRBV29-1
SVGENQPQH
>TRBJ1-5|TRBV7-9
ASSLPEGMGNQPQH
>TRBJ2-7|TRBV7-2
ASSQVLTGAQQY
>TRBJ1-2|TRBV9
ASSVELRQDGYT
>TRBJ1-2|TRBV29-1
SVRPGTGFDGYT
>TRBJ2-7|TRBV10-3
AISEPGYRGLAEQY
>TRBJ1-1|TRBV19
ASSPPNYRGAEAF
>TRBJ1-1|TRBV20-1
SAEPFGTEAF
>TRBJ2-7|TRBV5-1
ASRRDLGYEQY
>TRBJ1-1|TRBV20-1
SAPGQRNTGAF
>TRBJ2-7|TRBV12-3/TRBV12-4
ASSYIVYEQY
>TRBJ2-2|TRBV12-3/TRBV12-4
ASRSTGTGDTGELF
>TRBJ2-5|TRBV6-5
ASSVLPGTKETQY
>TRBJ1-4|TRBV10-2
ASSEPDSNEKLF
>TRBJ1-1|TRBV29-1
SLGDTEAF
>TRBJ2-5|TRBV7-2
ASSLVRLAGGGGETQY
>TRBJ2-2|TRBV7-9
ASSSARTVDHTGGLF
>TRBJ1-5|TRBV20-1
SARDRDRGGQPQH
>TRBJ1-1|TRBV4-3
ASSHLNTEAF